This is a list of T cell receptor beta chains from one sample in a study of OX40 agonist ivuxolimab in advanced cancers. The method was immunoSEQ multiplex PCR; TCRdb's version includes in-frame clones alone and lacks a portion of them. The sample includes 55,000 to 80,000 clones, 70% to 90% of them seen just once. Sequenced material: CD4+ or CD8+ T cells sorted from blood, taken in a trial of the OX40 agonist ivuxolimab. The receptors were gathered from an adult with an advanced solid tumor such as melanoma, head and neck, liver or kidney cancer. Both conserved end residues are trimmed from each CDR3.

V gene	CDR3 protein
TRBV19	ASSNRRGRTGELF
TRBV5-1	ASYLEPGIESTEAF
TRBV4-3	ASSQDWSGGTGINYGYT
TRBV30	AWGSGGNYNEQF
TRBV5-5	ASSLAGTNYEQY
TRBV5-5	ASSLFQGKGDGYT
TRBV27	ASGLGRISTDTQY
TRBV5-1	ASSLVGDEQF
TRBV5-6	ASSLGDRGTEAF
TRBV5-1	ASSSQGPNYGYT
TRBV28	ASSWAGPGETQY
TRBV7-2	ASSLVGRAVGQPQH
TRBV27	ASSRSGTTNYGYT
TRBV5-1	ASSPPGHDTGELF
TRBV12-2	ASRLQGSYEQY
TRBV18	ASSRGNSLNYGYT
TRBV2	ASGLGGAIDTQY
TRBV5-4	ASSLGDSGYGYT
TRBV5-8	ASPRPVMNTEAF
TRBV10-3	AISESRTTPLH
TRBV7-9	ASSSRSSNYGYT
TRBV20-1	SAFLNTEAF
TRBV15	ATSRGGQGWYEQY
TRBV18	ASSGFGQDQPQH
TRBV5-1	ASSLFPPGQFGNTIY
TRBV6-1	ASSEDNGYYGYT
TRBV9	ASSVGTGDEQY
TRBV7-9	ASSLATGSTEAF
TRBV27	ASSLLAGGPPYEQY
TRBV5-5	ASSGTGSGGMTEAF
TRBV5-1	ASSGTVNTGELF
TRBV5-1	ASSFFGSGNTIY
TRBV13	ASSPGQGNTEAF
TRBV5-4	ASSLEAHTEAF
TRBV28	ASKSPDRVSQPQH
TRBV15	ATSRPPGYKLF
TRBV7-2	ASSSTPGLAGVEQY
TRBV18	ASSTQGTEAF
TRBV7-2	ASSYKQGMNTEAF
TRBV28	ASSFPGTAYEQY
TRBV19	ASSGLAGISYNEQF
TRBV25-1	ASSERTANTGELF
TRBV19	ASSSGQALQETQY
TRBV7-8	ASSPFTYNEQF
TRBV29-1	SVEIQNGYT
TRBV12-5	ASGLVPRWGGAISYNEQF
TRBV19	ASSIHYRSQGQPQH
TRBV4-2	ASSQDLLAGVYNEQF